This passage covers 5 T cell receptor beta chains from one sample sequenced in a study of beta chain features in type 1 diabetes. The sequenced template was cDNA made from the entire isolated RNA. This table comes from immunoSEQ multiplex PCR, and its TCRdb copy is limited to in-frame clones, with some not included. The data hold hundreds of thousands of clones, with roughly 8% observed a single time. Specimen: central memory CD4+ T cells from blood. These receptor sequences come from a woman under 30 in good health.

This clone was picked up a small number of times. V usage is TRBV11-2 and J usage is TRBJ2-5; D gene unclear. Between the trimmed V and J ends, which lost 1 base and 5 bases, there was a span of 8 bases. CDR1 and CDR2 from the germline V gene are SGHAT and FQNNGV. This CDR3 contains 13 residues. CDR3 amino acids: CASSLGHPETQYF. The DNA of the CDR3 is TGTGCCAGCAGCTTAGGCCATCCGGAGACCCAGTACTTC.

This chain joins TRBV5-1 and TRBJ2-7; D could derive from TRBD1 or TRBD2 (5 bases each). The CDR3 loop spans 14 amino acids. CDR1 SGHRS and CDR2 YFSETQ come from the germline V gene. Trimming removed 5 bases from V and 0 bases from J, with 12 bases in between. CDR3: CASRTGTASYEQYF. The CDR3 DNA follows: TGCGCCAGCAGAACCGGGACGGCCTCCTACGAGCAGTACTTC.

On this clone itself: One base away lies a much larger clone, so this may be a sequencing read error. Other DNA sequences from this sample encode an identical CDR3 as well. The chain couples TRBV2 to TRBJ2-3, with D uncertain. Trimming took 6 bases from V and 0 from J, leaving 4 bases between them. This CDR3 has 12 amino acids. Germline CDR1 is SNHLY and CDR2 is FYNNEI. DNA for the CDR3: TGTGCCAGCAGGCGGAGCACAGATACGCAGTATTTT. Its translation: CASRRSTDTQYF.

CDR3 residues: CASSVTGEYQPQHF. CDR3 nucleotide sequence: TGTGCCAGCAGCGTTACAGGGGAGTATCAGCCCCAGCATTTT. The rearrangement uses TRBV9 and TRBJ1-5; 7 bases fit TRBD1. CDR1 SGDLS and CDR2 YYNGEE come from the germline V gene. This CDR3 is built from 14 residues. The V segment lost 2 bases and the J segment 5 bases; nucleotides outside the gene matches: 4.

The chain joins TRBV6-6 to TRBJ2-3; the match to TRBD1 covers 8 bases. CDR3 length: 14 residues. CDR1 and CDR2 (germline): MNHNY, SVGAGI (reference sequence). Trimming took 2 bases from V and 6 from J; bases not matched to a gene: 4. CDR3 loop: CASSYGNRGDTQYF. CDR3 DNA sequence: TGTGCCAGCAGTTACGGTAACAGGGGGGATACGCAGTATTTT.